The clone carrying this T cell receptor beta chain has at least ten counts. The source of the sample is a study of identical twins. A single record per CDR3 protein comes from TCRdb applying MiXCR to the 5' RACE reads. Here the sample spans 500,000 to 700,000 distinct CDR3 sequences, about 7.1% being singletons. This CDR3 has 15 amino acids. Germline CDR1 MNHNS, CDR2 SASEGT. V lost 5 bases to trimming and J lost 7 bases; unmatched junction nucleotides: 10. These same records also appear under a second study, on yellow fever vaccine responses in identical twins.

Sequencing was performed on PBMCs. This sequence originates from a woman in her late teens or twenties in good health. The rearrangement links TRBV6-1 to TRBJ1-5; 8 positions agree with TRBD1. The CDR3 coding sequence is TGTGCCAGCAGTATCCGTGCAGGGGGCGTCCAGCCCCAGCATTTT. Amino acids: CASSIRAGGVQPQHF.